A selection of T cell receptor beta chains follows, all from one sample in a study of monozygotic twins with inflammatory bowel disease. TCRdb processed the 5' RACE reads again and assigns one entry to each CDR3 protein, with no DNA. Recorded here are fewer than 110,000 distinct CDR3 sequences; the top ten clones represent 1.9%. The sample was blood. The receptors stem from a human donor with ulcerative colitis or Crohn's disease, or a healthy co-twin of an affected twin (not recorded which). Each CDR3 is given with its conserved first and last residue.

v_gene	j_gene	len	CDR3aa
TRBV29-1	TRBJ2-1	12	CSGQSSYNEQFF
TRBV5-4	TRBJ2-5	15	CASSLARSGGETQYF
TRBV7-2	TRBJ1-1	14	CASSFWGAGTEAFF
TRBV11-1	TRBJ2-2	20	CASSLRHGLAGAMNTGELFF
TRBV6-1	TRBJ1-1	16	CASSPRRGRLNTEAFF
TRBV6-1	TRBJ2-1	13	CASAGQGITKQFF
TRBV6-1	TRBJ1-5	16	CASSPRGKSGYQPQHF
TRBV7-8	TRBJ1-2	13	CASSLPPGGGYTF
TRBV7-8	TRBJ2-3	16	CASSREQGKGTDTQYF
TRBV30	TRBJ2-1	14	CAWSARGIYNEQFF
TRBV28	TRBJ2-2	14	CASNSGSRTGELFF
TRBV7-9	TRBJ2-6	15	CASRAAGAGANVLTF
TRBV20-1	TRBJ2-3	15	CSGAAGTSVTDTQYF
TRBV6-1	TRBJ2-2	14	CASTFGNLAGELFF
TRBV6-2/TRBV6-3	TRBJ1-2	14	CASSSLAASGGYTF
TRBV14	TRBJ2-1	15	CASSQLAGAYNEQFF
TRBV6-6	TRBJ2-1	14	CASGTGTPNNEQFF
TRBV6-1	TRBJ2-1	15	CASSPGQGFGNEQFF
TRBV5-1	TRBJ2-3	16	CASSLEDRVFTDTQYF
TRBV3-1	TRBJ2-2	15	CASSQQAGNTGELFF
TRBV6-5	TRBJ2-3	16	CASSSHRAGGRDTQYF
TRBV4-2	TRBJ1-5	15	CASSQEGGSNQPQHF
TRBV7-9	TRBJ2-3	15	CASSLGLGAKDTQYF
TRBV12-3/TRBV12-4	TRBJ2-3	16	CASSLGTGGGGDTQYF
TRBV7-2	TRBJ2-2	14	CASLFGASRGELFF
TRBV7-2	TRBJ2-5	15	CASSLRAGPQETQYF
TRBV11-2	TRBJ2-7	19	CASSFFSLSRDGRSYEQYF
TRBV12-3/TRBV12-4	TRBJ2-2	14	CATASGVNTGELFF
TRBV12-3/TRBV12-4	TRBJ2-5	17	CASSLRGVGAGEETQYF
TRBV27	TRBJ1-5	12	CASTSGDQPQHF
TRBV12-3/TRBV12-4	TRBJ2-7	12	CASSPSRYEQYF
TRBV5-1	TRBJ2-7	14	CASRGGWPVYEQYF
TRBV7-2	TRBJ2-3	13	CASSLPPTDTQYF
TRBV6-2/TRBV6-3	TRBJ2-7	16	CASSYSWLILIYEQYF
TRBV7-8	TRBJ1-5	18	CASSLKTGETYSNQPQHF
TRBV7-2	TRBJ2-1	14	CASKPDRAYNEQFF
TRBV29-1	TRBJ2-5	13	CSVEKGWGETQYF
TRBV5-6	TRBJ1-5	15	CASRTKGTGDQPQHF
TRBV19	TRBJ1-1	13	CASSIGPNTEAFF
TRBV24-1	TRBJ2-2	16	CATSDTSGRLVGELFF
TRBV10-3	TRBJ2-7	14	CAISVLAGAYEQYF
TRBV18	TRBJ1-1	15	CASSPASPQNTEAFF
TRBV6-6	TRBJ2-3	11	CAVTWGDTQYF
TRBV7-2	TRBJ2-3	13	CASSRLGQDTQYF
TRBV7-6	TRBJ2-3	15	CASRPVRPSTDTQYF